What follows are 11 T cell receptor beta chains derived from one specimen sequenced in a study of PD-L1 blockade in urothelial cancer (dated by TCRdb to 2015 to 2018). The library came from the immunoSEQ multiplex PCR assay. Here the immuneACCESS table is served through TCRdb, limited to in-frame sequences with V and J called. Missing clones are a known gap in these copies; in checked studies unresolved V genes cover under half, and the rest lacks a known reason. This sample has around 66,000 clones in its table, and 85% to 90% of those were observed once. The ten top clones hold over 9% of the sample. Interpreted using the paper, the time point label stands for: peripheral blood 6 weeks after treatment start. This specimen was PBMCs, taken around atezolizumab (anti-PD-L1) treatment. All receptors derive from a man aged 55 to 70 with urothelial cancer.

The gene calls are TRBV30 and TRBJ2-3, with 10 bases lining up with TRBD2. The trim removed 3 bases at V and 1 base at J, leaving 4 bases unmatched. The CDR3 covers 15 residues. The germline CDR1 and CDR2 sequences are GTSNPN and SVGIG (reference sequence). The DNA of the CDR3 is TGTGCCTGGAGCGGTGGGACTAGCGGCACAGATACGCAGTATTTT. Its protein is CAWSGGTSGTDTQYF.

The chain carries TRBV6-5 and TRBJ1-6, with 8 bases fitting TRBD1. V lost 4 bases, J lost 9 bases, and 8 bases stayed unmatched. Germline V CDR1 and CDR2: MNHEY, SVGAGI. CDR3 length: 15 amino acids. In DNA form, the CDR3 reads TGTGCCAGCAGTTCCGGGACAGGAAACTTTTCACCCCTCCACTTT. Translating gives CASSSGTGNFSPLHF.

V is TRBV5-8 and J is TRBJ1-6; the D gene is possibly TRBD1 (5 bases). V lost 4 bases to trimming and J lost 9 bases, with 17 bases between them. Germline V gene sequence: CDR1 SGHTS, CDR2 YDEGEE. The CDR3 loop spans 15 amino acids. For the CDR3, the DNA is TGTGCCAGCAGCATAGTATCAGGGAGGGGTTCACCCCTCCACTTT. This gives the protein CASSIVSGRGSPLHF.

The genes are TRBV2 and TRBJ1-2, with 9 bases matching TRBD1. Germline CDR1 and CDR2: SNHLY and FYNNEI. The CDR3 has 15 amino acids. V gave up 5 bases and J gave up 8 bases; unmatched junction bases: 12. The CDR3 region is CASSSPGQGDRGYTF. The CDR3 DNA follows: TGTGCCAGCAGTAGTCCGGGACAGGGTGATAGAGGCTACACCTTC. Complete variable domain (other parts from reference TRBV2 and TRBJ1-2): EPEVTQTPSHQVTQMGQEVILRCVPISNHLYFYWYRQILGQKVEFLVSFYNNEISEKSEIFDDQFSVERPDGSNFTLKIRSTKLEDSAMYFCASSSPGQGDRGYTFGSGTRLTVV.

The chain couples TRBV6-6 to TRBJ1-1; no firm D call. CDR3 length equals 13 residues. Germline CDR1 and CDR2: MNHNY and SVGAGI (reference sequence). Trimming took 7 bases from V and 0 from J, leaving 9 bases between them. The CDR3 DNA reads TGTGCCAGCATTAATCCCCTGAACACTGAAGCTTTCTTT. Translating gives CASINPLNTEAFF.

The chain uses TRBV5-1 and TRBJ1-5, with D perhaps TRBD1 (5 bases). The V end was cut by 5 bases, the J end by 7 bases, with 19 bases between. This CDR3 spans 15 amino acids. Germline assignment: CDR1 SGHRS and CDR2 YFSETQ. In DNA, the CDR3 is TGCGCCAGCAGTGAGTCCGGGGCGGGGAGACAGCCCCAGCATTTT. Translation gives CASSESGAGRQPQHF.

The chain has TRBV5-1 and TRBJ2-5, with a possible D match to TRBD1 (6 bases). The CDR3 runs to 13 residues. CDR1 is SGHRS and CDR2 is YFSETQ in the germline V gene. The V and J ends lost 2 bases and 2 bases respectively, with 7 bases between them. This CDR3 is CASSLGGQETQYF. The CDR3 DNA reads TGCGCCAGCAGCTTAGGGGGTCAAGAGACCCAGTACTTC.

The V and J genes are TRBV9 and TRBJ2-1; 9 bases agree with TRBD1. The germline CDR1 and CDR2 sequences are SGDLS and YYNGEE. This CDR3 contains 15 residues. With 3 bases clipped from V and 5 bases from J, the junction kept 6 bases outside the gene matches. Here the CDR3 reads CASSARDRDNNEQFF. In DNA, the CDR3 is TGTGCCAGCAGCGCCCGGGACAGGGACAACAATGAGCAGTTCTTC.

The chain is built from TRBV6-5 and TRBJ2-1, with D possibly being TRBD1 (6 bases). The CDR3 has 16 residues. Looked up from germline, CDR1 is MNHEY and CDR2 is SVGAGI. V lost 0 bases and J 2 bases, leaving 11 bases between the germline ends. The CDR3 DNA is TGTGCCAGCAGTTACTCGAAAAGGGGGACCTACAATGAGCAGTTCTTC. Protein sequence: CASSYSKRGTYNEQFF.

J is TRBJ2-2 and V is TRBV27; 7 nucleotides align to TRBD1. Germline CDR1 is MNHEY and CDR2 is SMNVEV (reference sequence). J lost 3 bases, V lost 7 bases, and 8 bases had no gene match. The CDR3 is 15 residues long. The CDR3 reads CASTETGTYTGELFF. The CDR3 DNA reads as TGTGCCAGCACGGAGACAGGGACCTACACCGGGGAGCTGTTTTTT.

The rearrangement uses TRBV6-1 and TRBJ1-2; D is unclear. The CDR3 contains 13 residues. CDR1 MNHNS and CDR2 SASEGT come from the germline V gene. Between the trimmed V and J ends, which lost 11 bases and 5 bases, there was a span of 18 bases. The CDR3 nucleotides read TGTGCCTACCACCCGTCGACGGAGTATGGCTACACCTTC. As protein: CAYHPSTEYGYTF.